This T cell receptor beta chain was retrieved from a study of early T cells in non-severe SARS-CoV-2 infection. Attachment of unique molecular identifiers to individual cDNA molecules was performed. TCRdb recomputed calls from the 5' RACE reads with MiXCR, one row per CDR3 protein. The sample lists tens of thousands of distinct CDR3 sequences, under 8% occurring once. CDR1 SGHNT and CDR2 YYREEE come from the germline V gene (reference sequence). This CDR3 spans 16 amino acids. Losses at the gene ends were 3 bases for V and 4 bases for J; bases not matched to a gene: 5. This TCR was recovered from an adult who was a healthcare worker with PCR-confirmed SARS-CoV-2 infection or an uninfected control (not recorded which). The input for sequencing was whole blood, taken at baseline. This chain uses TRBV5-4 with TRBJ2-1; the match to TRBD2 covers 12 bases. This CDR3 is CASSSSGGALYNEQFF. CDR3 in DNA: TGTGCCAGCAGCTCTAGCGGGGGGGCCTTATACAATGAGCAGTTCTTC.